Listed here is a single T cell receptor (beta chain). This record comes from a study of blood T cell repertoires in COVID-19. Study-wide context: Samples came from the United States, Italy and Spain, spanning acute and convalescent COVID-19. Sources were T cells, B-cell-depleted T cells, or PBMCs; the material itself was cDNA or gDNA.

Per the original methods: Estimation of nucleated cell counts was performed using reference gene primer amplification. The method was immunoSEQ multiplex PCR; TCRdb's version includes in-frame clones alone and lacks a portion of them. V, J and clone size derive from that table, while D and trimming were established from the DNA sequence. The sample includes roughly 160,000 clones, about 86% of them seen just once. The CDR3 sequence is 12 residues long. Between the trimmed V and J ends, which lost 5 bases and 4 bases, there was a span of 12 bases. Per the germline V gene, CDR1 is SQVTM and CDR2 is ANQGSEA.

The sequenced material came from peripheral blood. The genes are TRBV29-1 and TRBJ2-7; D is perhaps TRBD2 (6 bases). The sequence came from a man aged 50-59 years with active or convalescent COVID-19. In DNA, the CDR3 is TGCAGCGTTTCTATGGCGGGATACGAGCAGTACTTC. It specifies CSVSMAGYEQYF.